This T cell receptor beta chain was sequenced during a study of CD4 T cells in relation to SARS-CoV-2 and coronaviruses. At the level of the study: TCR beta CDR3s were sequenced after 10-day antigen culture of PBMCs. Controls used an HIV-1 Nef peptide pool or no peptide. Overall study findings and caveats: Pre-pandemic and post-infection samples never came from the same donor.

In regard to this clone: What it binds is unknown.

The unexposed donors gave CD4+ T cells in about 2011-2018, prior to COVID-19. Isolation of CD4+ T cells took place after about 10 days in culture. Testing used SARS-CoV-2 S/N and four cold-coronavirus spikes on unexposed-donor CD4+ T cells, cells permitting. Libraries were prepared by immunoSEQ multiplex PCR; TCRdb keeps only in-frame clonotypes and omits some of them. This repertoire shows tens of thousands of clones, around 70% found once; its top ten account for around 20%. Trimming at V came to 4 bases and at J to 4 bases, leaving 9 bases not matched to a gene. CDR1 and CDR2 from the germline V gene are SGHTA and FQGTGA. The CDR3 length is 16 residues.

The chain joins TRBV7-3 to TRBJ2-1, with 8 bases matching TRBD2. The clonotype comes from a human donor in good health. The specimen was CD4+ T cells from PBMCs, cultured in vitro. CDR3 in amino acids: CASSSRVAGSYNEQFF. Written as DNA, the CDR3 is TGTGCCAGCAGCTCCAGGGTAGCGGGGTCATACAATGAGCAGTTCTTC. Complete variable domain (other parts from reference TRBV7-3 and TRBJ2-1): GAGVSQTPSNKVTEKGKYVELRCDPISGHTALYWYRQSLGQGPEFLIYFQGTGAADDSGLPNDRFFAVRPEGSVSTLKIQRTERGDSAVYLCASSSRVAGSYNEQFFGPGTRLTVL.